This T cell receptor beta chain originates from a study of CD8 T cells in Susac syndrome. Reverse transcription of about 0.45 to 1 ug RNA was carried out with random hexamers. TCRdb re-derived calls from the immunoSEQ multiplex PCR reads in MiXCR, one entry per CDR3 protein. The table has about 52,000 distinct CDR3 sequences, around 93% seen once. CDR3 length: 11 residues. V was cut by 2 bases and J by 14 bases, with 7 bases left in between. Germline V CDR1 and CDR2: MGHDK, SYGVNS. The sequenced material came from CD8+ T cells from PBMCs. This TCR came from a human donor with multiple sclerosis. The V call is TRBV25-1, the J call TRBJ1-6; D remains ambiguous. CDR3: CASSEAESLHF. As DNA, the CDR3 is TGTGCCAGCAGTGAAGCCGAATCCCTCCACTTT. Combining the CDR3 with reference TRBV25-1 and TRBJ1-6 gives the whole variable domain EADIYQTPRYLVIGTGKKITLECSQTMGHDKMYWYQQDPGMELHLIHYSYGVNSTEKGDLSSESTVSRIRTEHFPLTLESARPSHTSQYLCASSEAESLHFGNGTRLTVT.